The sequence of this TCR beta chain was determined in a study of T cells in Graves' hyperthyroidism and ophthalmopathy. The CDR3 is 11 amino acids. The V end was cut by 4 bases, the J end by 8 bases, with 7 bases between. Template material for amplifying TCR beta CDR3 regions consisted of RNA transcripts. HTBI primers were the set used in a first-round RT-PCR of the TCR CDR3. TCRdb used MiXCR to reprocess the multiplex PCR reads, holding one entry per CDR3 protein. The table lists around 520,000 distinct CDR3 sequences, 14% of them singletons. This clonotype was recorded at least ten times. Its specificity is not known. Study-wide results and caveats: Median prediction lead before ophthalmopathy onset was 5 to 7 months with the model.

Over 18 months, lack of ophthalmopathy progression marked Graves' hyperthyroidism as stable. Patients with uncontrolled infections, other autoimmune diseases, pregnancy or lactation were excluded. The clonotype originates from a woman aged 40-49 years with Graves' hyperthyroidism. The material sequenced was blood. The chain uses TRBV12-3 or TRBV12-4 and TRBJ2-3, with a possible D match to TRBD2 (5 bases). CDR3 in DNA: TGTGCCAGCAGTTCGGCGGGTACGCAGTATTTT. Residues: CASSSAGTQYF.